One sample yielded the 29 T cell receptor beta chains listed below, sequenced in a study of blood T cell repertoires in COVID-19. Here immunoSEQ multiplex PCR was the method, and the copy in TCRdb shows in-frame clones only, minus some. The data hold fewer than 200,000 clones, with around 89% observed a single time. The sample consisted of peripheral blood. These receptors all stem from a man between 18 and 29 years old who had recovered from COVID-19.

DNA of the CDR3: TGCAGTGCTAGTTCTGCTAGCGGGACCCCGTTCTTC. Encoded protein: CSASSASGTPFF. This chain uses TRBV20-1 with TRBJ2-1; 9 bases are shared with TRBD2. Germline assignment: CDR1 DFQATT and CDR2 SNEGSKA (reference sequence). The CDR3 is made up of 12 amino acids. Losses at the gene ends were 3 bases for V and 15 bases for J; bases not matched to a gene: 9.

The chain is built from TRBV5-6 and TRBJ2-3, with 7 bases aligning to TRBD2. Trimming at V came to 2 bases and at J to 0 bases, leaving 6 bases not matched to a gene. The CDR3 covers 16 residues. CDR1 and CDR2 (germline): SGHDT, YYEEEE. CDR3 sequence: CASSFAGDPSTDTQYF. CDR3 in DNA: TGTGCCAGCAGCTTCGCGGGGGATCCTAGCACAGATACGCAGTATTTT. The full variable domain, its missing parts supplied by reference TRBV5-6 and TRBJ2-3, is DAGVTQSPTHLIKTRGQQVTLRCSPKSGHDTVSWYQQALGQGPQFIFQYYEEEERQRGNFPDRFSGHQFPNYSSELNVNALLLGDSALYLCASSFAGDPSTDTQYFGPGTRLTVL.

The rearrangement joins TRBV6-5 to TRBJ2-1; D not certain. V was pared by 2 bases and J by 10 bases, with 12 bases between. Germline V gives CDR1 MNHEY, CDR2 SVGAGI. This CDR3 contains 13 residues. The CDR3 loop reads CASSYSLSGEQFF. The CDR3 bases are TGTGCCAGCAGTTACAGCCTGTCCGGGGAGCAGTTCTTC.

The chain employs TRBV6-2 or TRBV6-3 and TRBJ1-1; possible D gene TRBD1, 6 bases. Germline V gene lookup returns CDR1 MNHEY and CDR2 SVGEGT. The CDR3 is 15 amino acids. The V gene lost 2 bases and the J gene lost 1 base, with 11 bases spanning the gap. DNA of the CDR3: TGTGCCAGCAGTTACGCCGGGACAACGAACACTGAAGCTTTCTTT. Protein: CASSYAGTTNTEAFF.

The rearrangement joins TRBV7-2 to TRBJ1-2, with 10 bases fitting TRBD1. Germline values: CDR1 SGHTA, CDR2 FQGNSA. V lost 3 bases to trimming and J lost 9 bases; unmatched junction nucleotides: 4. The CDR3 extends over 13 amino acids. The CDR3 sequence is CASSLGQGTSYTF. In nucleotides, the CDR3 is TGTGCCAGCAGCTTGGGACAGGGGACTAGCTACACCTTC.

The chain is built from TRBV12-3 or TRBV12-4 and TRBJ1-1; tentative D call: TRBD1 (5 bases). This CDR3 has 12 residues. V lost 5 bases and J lost 5, with 9 bases in between. This CDR3 reads CASSQGFTEAFF. DNA for the CDR3: TGTGCCAGCAGTCAGGGATTTACTGAAGCTTTCTTT.

The chain is built from TRBV5-6 and TRBJ1-2; the match to TRBD1 covers 9 bases. Germline lookup yields CDR1 SGHDT and CDR2 YYEEEE. CDR3 length equals 15 residues. The ends lost 0 bases at V and 5 bases at J; junction bases unmatched: 5. CDR3 residues: CASSLEGQGPYGYTF. The CDR3 region has the DNA TGTGCCAGCAGCTTGGAAGGACAGGGGCCATATGGCTACACCTTC.

The chain joins TRBV19 to TRBJ1-2, with D maybe TRBD1 (5 bases). The CDR3 is 13 residues long. V was trimmed by 5 bases and J by 1 base, leaving 8 bases between them. Germline lookup yields CDR1 LNHDA and CDR2 SQIVND (reference sequence). CDR3: CASSVTVNYGYTF. In DNA, the CDR3 is TGTGCCAGTAGTGTGACAGTTAACTATGGCTACACCTTC.

This chain links TRBV10-3 with TRBJ2-7; 11 bases are a match to TRBD2. Germline assignment: CDR1 ENHRY and CDR2 SYGVKD. J was trimmed by 4 bases and V by 9 bases; bases with no gene match: 11. CDR3 length: 15 residues. The CDR3 DNA follows: TGTGCCATTACCCCTGGACTAGCGGGTCCATACGAGCAGTACTTC. This gives the protein CAITPGLAGPYEQYF.

The chain joins TRBV10-3 to TRBJ1-1; possibly TRBD1 for D (5 bases). V was shortened by 0 bases and J by 1 base, with 6 bases between the two germline ends. Germline V gene sequence: CDR1 ENHRY, CDR2 SYGVKD. This CDR3 contains 14 residues. DNA for the CDR3: TGTGCCATCAGTGAGTCTAGGGGGAACACTGAAGCTTTCTTT. Protein sequence: CAISESRGNTEAFF.

This clone was seen a single time. The rearrangement uses TRBV9 and TRBJ2-5; 13 nucleotides agree with TRBD2. CDR3 length: 16 amino acids. CDR1 is SGDLS and CDR2 is YYNGEE in the germline V gene. V shed 0 bases, J shed 3 bases, and the junction held 2 bases outside the gene matches. CDR3 in amino acids: CASSVGGLAGKETQYF. In DNA, the CDR3 is TGTGCCAGCAGCGTAGGGGGACTAGCGGGAAAAGAGACCCAGTACTTC.

V is TRBV28 and J is TRBJ1-3; 8 bases align to TRBD1. Germline V gene sequence: CDR1 MDHEN, CDR2 SYDVKM. The CDR3 covers 15 residues. V lost 5 bases and J lost 4; bases outside the gene matches: 7. The CDR3: CASSRDQGAGNTIYF. As DNA, the CDR3 is TGTGCCAGCAGTCGGGATCAGGGGGCCGGAAACACCATATATTTT.

This clone turned up a few times. The chain is built from TRBV5-5 and TRBJ2-5; D unclear. The V and J ends lost 0 bases and 7 bases respectively, with 7 bases between them. This CDR3 spans 12 amino acids. Germline assignment: CDR1 SGHKS and CDR2 YYEKEE (reference sequence). The CDR3 DNA is TGTGCCAGCAGCTTGGCCTCTAGGACCCAGTACTTC. This gives the protein CASSLASRTQYF.

The chain employs TRBV4-1 and TRBJ2-3; 9 nucleotides agree with TRBD1. Germline V lookup: CDR1 MGHRA, CDR2 YSYEKL. The CDR3 length is 15 residues. Germline trimming cut 4 bases from V and 6 bases from J; bases unmatched to any gene: 8. The DNA for the CDR3 is TGCGCCAGCAGCCCGGGGGACAGGGTGGAGGATACGCAGTATTTT. Its protein is CASSPGDRVEDTQYF.

The V call is TRBV23-1, the J call TRBJ2-7, with 10 nucleotides matching TRBD1. TRBV23-1 is an ORF; its function is uncertain. The V and J ends lost 0 bases and 3 bases, in that order; junction bases with no gene match: 11. This CDR3 spans 18 amino acids. In DNA form, the CDR3 reads TGCGCCAGCAGTCAATCAGACCGGGACAGGGGCTTTCTCTACGAGCAGTACTTC. This gives the protein CASSQSDRDRGFLYEQYF.

This clone was seen once. The V call is TRBV12-3 or TRBV12-4, the J call TRBJ1-1; TRBD1 aligns across 7 bases. This CDR3 spans 12 amino acids. DNA of the CDR3: TGTGCGTCGGTAGGGGGCAACACTGAAGCTTTCTTT. Its translation is CASVGGNTEAFF.

The chain has TRBV7-9 and TRBJ1-2; 7 bases fit TRBD1. In germline, CDR1 is SEHNR, CDR2 FQNEAQ (reference sequence). Unmatched junction bases numbered 11, after V lost 5 bases and J lost 8 bases. The CDR3 runs to 14 residues. The DNA of the CDR3 is TGTGCCAGCAGCACCAAGACAGGGATCCTGGGCTACACCTTC. As protein: CASSTKTGILGYTF.

This chain links TRBV4-3 with TRBJ2-6; TRBD1 might be the D (6 bases). CDR1 is LGHNA, CDR2 YSLEER, per germline. The ends were cut back, 1 base at V and 0 bases at J, with 13 bases in the middle. There are 18 residues in the CDR3. The CDR3 nucleotides are TGCGCCAGCAGCCAAGGGACAGAGCGACTCTCTGGGGCCAACGTCCTGACTTTC. It specifies CASSQGTERLSGANVLTF.

This chain joins TRBV9 and TRBJ2-7; TRBD2 aligns across 12 bases. The CDR3 spans 15 residues. The V and J ends lost 4 bases and 6 bases, in that order; junction bases with no gene match: 8. From germline, CDR1 is SGDLS and CDR2 YYNGEE. The CDR3 sequence: CASSSRLAGVGEQYF. The DNA of the CDR3 is TGTGCCAGCAGCTCTCGACTAGCGGGAGTCGGCGAGCAGTACTTC.

This clone was seen once. The rearrangement joins TRBV2 to TRBJ2-5; TRBD2 matches 10 bases. This CDR3 comprises 15 residues. V lost 1 base and J lost 5; bases outside the gene matches: 4. Germline values: CDR1 SNHLY, CDR2 FYNNEI. The CDR3 sequence is CASSEGLAGGETQYF. CDR3 DNA sequence: TGTGCCAGCAGTGAAGGATTAGCGGGGGGTGAGACCCAGTACTTC.

This rearrangement joins TRBV28 to TRBJ1-1; D is uncertain. Germline V gives CDR1 MDHEN, CDR2 SYDVKM. V lost 5 bases, J lost 6 bases, and 13 bases lay in between. The CDR3 spans 13 residues. The CDR3 spells CASSPRGIPEAFF. The CDR3 DNA reads TGTGCCAGCAGTCCCCGGGGAATTCCTGAAGCTTTCTTT.

The V gene is TRBV27, the J gene TRBJ2-7; 7 nucleotides agree with TRBD2. J lost 1 base, V lost 2 bases, and 5 bases had no gene match. The CDR3 loop spans 15 amino acids. Germline V gene data show CDR1 as MNHEY and CDR2 as SMNVEV (reference sequence). The CDR3 loop reads CASSLIWGGSYEQYF. CDR3 nucleotide sequence: TGTGCCAGCAGTTTAATTTGGGGGGGATCCTACGAGCAGTACTTC.

V usage is TRBV6-5 and J usage is TRBJ1-1; D is undetermined. The CDR3 runs 11 residues. Germline V gene sequence: CDR1 MNHEY, CDR2 SVGAGI. Between the trimmed V and J ends, which lost 7 bases and 3 bases, there was a span of 6 bases. The CDR3: CASISHTEAFF. The CDR3 nucleotides are TGTGCCAGCATCTCCCACACTGAAGCTTTCTTT.

This rearrangement joins TRBV5-6 to TRBJ1-2; D gene uncertain. Germline loops: CDR1 SGHDT, CDR2 YYEEEE. The CDR3 consists of 11 residues. Deletions cut 2 bases from V and 8 bases from J, with 7 bases between. The CDR3 sequence is CASSFEEGYTF. The DNA for the CDR3 is TGTGCCAGCAGCTTTGAAGAGGGCTACACCTTC.

J is TRBJ1-2 and V is TRBV10-1; 8 nucleotides agree with TRBD1. Germline CDR1 is WNHNN and CDR2 is SYGVQD (reference sequence). The CDR3 runs 13 residues. The trim removed 6 bases at V and 4 bases at J, leaving 4 bases unmatched. The CDR3 region is CASSLDRAYGYTF. Here the CDR3 DNA reads TGCGCCAGCAGCCTGGACAGGGCCTATGGCTACACCTTC.

The V call is TRBV6-6, the J call TRBJ1-6; 7 bases are shared with TRBD1. The CDR3 covers 16 residues. CDR1 is MNHNY and CDR2 is SVGAGI in the germline V gene (reference sequence). The J segment lost 0 bases and the V segment lost 5 bases, leaving 4 bases of the junction unmatched. CDR3 sequence: CASSRQGSSYNSPLHF. CDR3 bases: TGTGCCAGCAGTCGACAGGGAAGCTCCTATAATTCACCCCTCCACTTT.

V is TRBV19 and J is TRBJ2-1; 11 bases fit TRBD2. The CDR3 consists of 17 residues. V was pared by 5 bases and J by 10 bases, with 16 bases of the junction left unmatched. The germline gives CDR1 LNHDA, CDR2 SQIVND (reference sequence). Here the CDR3 reads CASSPTLTSGSGVEQFF. In DNA, the CDR3 is TGTGCCAGTAGTCCCACCCTAACTAGCGGGAGTGGGGTCGAGCAGTTCTTC.

The chain is built from TRBV24-1 and TRBJ2-3, with 11 nucleotides matching TRBD2. The germline gives CDR1 KGHDR, CDR2 SFDVKD. V trimming: 3 bases; J trimming: 5 bases; junction bases outside the gene matches: 6. The CDR3 is made up of 16 amino acids. The CDR3 DNA follows: TGTGCCACCAGTGATCCTCTAGCGGGAGGATTAGATACGCAGTATTTT. It translates to CATSDPLAGGLDTQYF.

The chain carries TRBV4-3 and TRBJ2-1, with D uncertain. The length of the CDR3 is 18 residues. Trimming removed 0 bases from V and 0 bases from J, with 15 bases in between. In germline, CDR1 is LGHNA, CDR2 YSLEER. The CDR3 spells CASSQESSHLSSYNEQFF. The CDR3, as DNA: TGCGCCAGCAGCCAAGAATCGAGCCACCTTAGCTCCTACAATGAGCAGTTCTTC.